The T cell receptor (beta chain) described here comes from a study of CD8+ T cells in alopecia areata. Study context: Each day, treated patients took oral tofacitinib twice, at 5 to 10 mg per dose.

The sequencing template was cDNA reverse transcribed from extracted RNA. Clones were sequenced by immunoSEQ multiplex PCR, and TCRdb holds only the in-frame ones, with some missing. This repertoire shows around 150,000 clones, approximately 80% found once; its top ten account for around 25%. The CDR3 sequence is 17 residues long. V was clipped by 1 base and J by 3 bases; unmatched bases: 5. Looked up from germline, CDR1 is LGHNA and CDR2 is YSLEER. Treatment indicated: oral pan-JAK inhibitor, 5-10 mg twice daily. This TCR was sampled from a human donor with alopecia areata. Source: CD8+ T cells sorted from blood, taken at week 4, from a patient treated with tofacitinib. The chain employs TRBV4-3 and TRBJ2-3, with 12 bases matching TRBD2. The chain's CDR3 is CASSQGGGLAGTDTQYF. The CDR3 nucleotides read TGCGCCAGCAGCCAAGGAGGAGGACTAGCGGGAACAGATACGCAGTATTTT.